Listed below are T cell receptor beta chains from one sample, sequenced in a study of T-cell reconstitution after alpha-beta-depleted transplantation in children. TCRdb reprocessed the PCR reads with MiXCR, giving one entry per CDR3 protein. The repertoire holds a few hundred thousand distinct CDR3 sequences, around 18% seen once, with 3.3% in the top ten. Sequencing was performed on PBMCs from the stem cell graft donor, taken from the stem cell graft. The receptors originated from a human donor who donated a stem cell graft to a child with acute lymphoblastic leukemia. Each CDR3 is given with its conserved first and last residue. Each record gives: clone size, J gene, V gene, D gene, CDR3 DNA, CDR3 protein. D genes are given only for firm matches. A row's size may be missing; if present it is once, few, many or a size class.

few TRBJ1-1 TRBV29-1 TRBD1 TGCAGCGTCTTGGACAGGGAAGGGACTGAAGCTTTCTTT CSVLDREGTEAFF
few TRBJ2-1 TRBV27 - TGTGCCAGCAGTTTGGGCCGGGGAAAGCAGTTCTTC CASSLGRGKQFF
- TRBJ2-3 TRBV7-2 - TGTGCCAGCAGCTCGTCCACGCCACCAGATACGCAGTATTTT CASSSSTPPDTQYF
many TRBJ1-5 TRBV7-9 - TGTGCCAGCAGTCTAGACTCTAGCAATCAGCCCCAGCATTTT CASSLDSSNQPQHF
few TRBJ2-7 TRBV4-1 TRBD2 TGCGCCAGCAGCCAGGGCTGGACTAGCCAACACGAGCAGTACTTC CASSQGWTSQHEQYF
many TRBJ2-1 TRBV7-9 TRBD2 TGTGCCAGCAGCTTGGCTAGCGGGAGACCCCGGGACAATGAGCAGTTCTTC CASSLASGRPRDNEQFF
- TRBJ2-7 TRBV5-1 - TGCGCCAGCAGCTCATACAGGGAACTATCCTACGAGCAGTACTTC CASSSYRELSYEQYF
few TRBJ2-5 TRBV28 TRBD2 TGTGCCAGCACCTTCGCCCCCATGGGCGGGAGGGCCAGCGAAGAGACCCAGTACTTC CASTFAPMGGRASEETQYF
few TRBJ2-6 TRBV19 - TGTGCCAGTAGTCCTGGAGGCTCTGGGGCCAACGTCCTGACTTTC CASSPGGSGANVLTF
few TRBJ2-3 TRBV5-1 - TGCGCCAGCAGCTTGGCCGTGGACGATCCGAGGGATACGCAGTATTTT CASSLAVDDPRDTQYF
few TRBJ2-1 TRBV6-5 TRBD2 TGTGCCAGCAGTTACGCAGCGGGAGGCTCGAGCTCCTACAATGAGCAGTTCTTC CASSYAAGGSSSYNEQFF
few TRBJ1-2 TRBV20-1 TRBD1 TGCAGTGCTAGACCCCGGGACAGGGAAGGGGGCTACACCTTC CSARPRDREGGYTF
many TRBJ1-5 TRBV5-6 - TGTGCCAGCAGCTTGAGAGGGTTCAATCAGCCCCAGCATTTT CASSLRGFNQPQHF
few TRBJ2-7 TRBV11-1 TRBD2 TGTGCCAGCAGCCCTAGGACTAGCGGGAGGTTCAGCTCCTACGAGCAGTACTTC CASSPRTSGRFSSYEQYF
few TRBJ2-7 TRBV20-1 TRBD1 TGCAGTGCTAGAGATTCGACGACAGGGTTGTACGAGCAGTACTTC CSARDSTTGLYEQYF
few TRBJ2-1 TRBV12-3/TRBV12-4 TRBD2 TGTGCCAGCAGTTTAGCGGCTAGCGGAAATGAGCAGTTCTTC CASSLAASGNEQFF
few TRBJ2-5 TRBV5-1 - TGCGCCAGCAGCCCCTGGGGGGCGTACCAAGAGACCCAGTACTTC CASSPWGAYQETQYF
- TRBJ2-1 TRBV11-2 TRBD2 TGTGCCAGCAGCTTAGTGGGGGGAGGGCCTGGTGAGCAGTTCTTC CASSLVGGGPGEQFF
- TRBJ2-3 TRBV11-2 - TGTGCCAGCAGCCTAGGGTTGAAGGGTCGCACAGATACGCAGTATTTT CASSLGLKGRTDTQYF
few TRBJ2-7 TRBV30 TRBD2 TGTGCCTGGAAACACCGAGCGGGAGGCCCCTACGAGCAGTACTTC CAWKHRAGGPYEQYF
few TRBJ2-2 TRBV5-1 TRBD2 TGCGCCAGCAGCGTGGGACTAGCGGGCCGAAGTGCGAACACCGGGGAGCTGTTTTTT CASSVGLAGRSANTGELFF
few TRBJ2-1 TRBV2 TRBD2 TGTGCCAGCATCAGGACTAGCGGGAGCAATGAGCAGTTCTTC CASIRTSGSNEQFF
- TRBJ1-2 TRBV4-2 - TGTGCCAGCAGCCAAGAGCCCCGGGAGCCGAACTATGGCTACACCTTC CASSQEPREPNYGYTF
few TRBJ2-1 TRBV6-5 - TGTGCCAGCAGTTATGGGATCGGGACCTACAATGAGCAGTTCTTC CASSYGIGTYNEQFF
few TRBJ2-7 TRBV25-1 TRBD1 TGTGCCAGCAGTACCCGACAGGGGGGGTCCTACGAGCAGTACTTC CASSTRQGGSYEQYF
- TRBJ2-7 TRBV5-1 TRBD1 TGCGCCAGCACTTTGAACTGGGGACAGGGAAACGAGCAGTACTTC CASTLNWGQGNEQYF
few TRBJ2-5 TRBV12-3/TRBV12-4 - TGTGCCAGCAGTTTATCGGAAAAAGAGACCCAGTACTTC CASSLSEKETQYF
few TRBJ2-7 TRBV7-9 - TGTGCCAGCAGCTCAATCTCACAGGGCCTCTCCTACGAGCAGTACTTC CASSSISQGLSYEQYF
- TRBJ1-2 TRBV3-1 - TGTGCCAGCAGCCAAGGAGCCGGGGGGGGCGGGGGCTACACCTTC CASSQGAGGGGGYTF
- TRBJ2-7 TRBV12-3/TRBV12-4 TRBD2 TGTGCCAGCAGTGGACTCCTGGGACTAGCGGGCTCCTACGAGCAGTACTTC CASSGLLGLAGSYEQYF
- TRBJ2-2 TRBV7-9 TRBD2 TGTGCCAGCAGTTTGACGACTAGCGGAGCCAACACCGGGGAGCTGTTTTTT CASSLTTSGANTGELFF
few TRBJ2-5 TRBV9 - TGTGCCAGCAGCCCCAGCCCCCGGCCCCAAGAGACCCAGTACTTC CASSPSPRPQETQYF
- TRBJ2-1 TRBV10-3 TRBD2 TGTGCCATCAAAAGACTGAGCGGGAGTTCTGAGCAGTTCTTC CAIKRLSGSSEQFF
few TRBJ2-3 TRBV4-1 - TGCGCCAGCAGCCACTCTAAGGGATTCACAGATACGCAGTATTTT CASSHSKGFTDTQYF
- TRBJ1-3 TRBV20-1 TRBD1 TGCAGTGCTAGAGATCCCGTACTGACAGGGGTGGGAAACACCATATATTTT CSARDPVLTGVGNTIYF
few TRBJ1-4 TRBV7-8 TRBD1 TGTGCCAGCAGCTTAGGGACAGGGGGTGATGGGACTAATGAAAAACTGTTTTTT CASSLGTGGDGTNEKLFF
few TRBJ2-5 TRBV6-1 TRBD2 TGTGCCAGCAGCCGAGGACTAGCAGAGACCCAGTACTTC CASSRGLAETQYF
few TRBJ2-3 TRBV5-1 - TGCGCCAGCAGCTTGCGACAGTTTAGCACAGATACGCAGTATTTT CASSLRQFSTDTQYF
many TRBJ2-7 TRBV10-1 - TGTGCCAGCAGTGAAGGGTACGAGCAGTACTTC CASSEGYEQYF
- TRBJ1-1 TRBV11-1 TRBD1 TGTGCCAGCAGCTCCCCACCGGGGGCCGGGACAGGGGTTACTGACACTGAAGCTTTCTTT CASSSPPGAGTGVTDTEAFF
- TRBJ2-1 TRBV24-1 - TGTGCCACCAGTTCCAACCTCGAGGGGGGAGTGGATGAGCAGTTCTTC CATSSNLEGGVDEQFF
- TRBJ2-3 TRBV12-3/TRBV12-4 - TGTGCCAGCAGTCTTAGGGGGGGGACAGGAGAGAAAGATACGCAGTATTTT CASSLRGGTGEKDTQYF
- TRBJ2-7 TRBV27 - TGTGCCAGCAGTTCCCATTGGAGGCCCGAGCAGTACTTC CASSSHWRPEQYF
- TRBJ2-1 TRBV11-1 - TGTGCCAGCAGCTTAATATGGTCGGGGCCCTACAATGAGCAGTTCTTC CASSLIWSGPYNEQFF
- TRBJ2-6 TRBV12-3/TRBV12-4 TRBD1 TGTGCCAGCAGTTTAGCAGGCAGGGGGCCGTCTGGGGCCAACGTCCTGACTTTC CASSLAGRGPSGANVLTF
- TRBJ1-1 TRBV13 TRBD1 TGTGCCAGCAGCTTCCTGGACAGGGCTGAAGCTTTCTTT CASSFLDRAEAFF
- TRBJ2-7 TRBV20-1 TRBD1 TGCAGTGCTAGAGATAGGGCAGGGGGCTGGGAGCAGTACTTC CSARDRAGGWEQYF
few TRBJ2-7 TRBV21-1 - TGTGCCAGCAGCAATCCTACTAGCGGGACGGGCGAGCAGTACTTC CASSNPTSGTGEQYF
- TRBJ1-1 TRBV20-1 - TGCAGTGCTAGGGACAGTAGAAGCACTGAAGCTTTCTTT CSARDSRSTEAFF
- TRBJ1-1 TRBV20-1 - TGCAGTGCTAGCATCCTTCGTCCGAGAAAATTCGCGTGGGACACTGAAGCTTTCTTT CSASILRPRKFAWDTEAFF
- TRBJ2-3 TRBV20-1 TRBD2 TGCAGTGCTAGGCGGCGGGGGACTAGCACAGATACGCAGTATTTT CSARRRGTSTDTQYF
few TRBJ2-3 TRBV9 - TGTGCCAGCAGCGTAGAGAGCGGCCGAACGCAGTATTTT CASSVESGRTQYF
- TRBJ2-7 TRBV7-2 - TGTGCCAGCAGGCAGAGCGGTGCCTTCTCCTACGAGCAGTACTTC CASRQSGAFSYEQYF
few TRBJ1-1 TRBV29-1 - TGCAGCGGGGGACGGATTAACACTGAAGCTTTCTTT CSGGRINTEAFF
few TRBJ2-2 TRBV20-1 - TGCAGTGCAAGGATACAGGGATCCGGGGAGCTGTTTTTT CSARIQGSGELFF
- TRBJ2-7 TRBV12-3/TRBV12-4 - TGTGCCAGCAGTTGGGTTAGCTACGAGCAGTACTTC CASSWVSYEQYF
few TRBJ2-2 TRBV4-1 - TGCGCCAGCAGCTCACAGGCAGCAGGGGTCGGCACCGGGGAGCTGTTTTTT CASSSQAAGVGTGELFF